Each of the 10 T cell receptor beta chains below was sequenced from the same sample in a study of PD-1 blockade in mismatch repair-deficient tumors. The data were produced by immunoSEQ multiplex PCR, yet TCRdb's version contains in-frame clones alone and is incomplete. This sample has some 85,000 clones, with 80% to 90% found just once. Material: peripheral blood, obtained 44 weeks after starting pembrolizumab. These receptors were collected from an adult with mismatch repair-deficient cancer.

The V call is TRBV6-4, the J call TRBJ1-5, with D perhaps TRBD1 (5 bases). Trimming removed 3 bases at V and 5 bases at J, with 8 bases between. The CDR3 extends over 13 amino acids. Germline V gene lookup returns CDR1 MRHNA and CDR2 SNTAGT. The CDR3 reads CASSEDRYQPQHF. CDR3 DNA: TGTGCCAGCAGTGAAGACAGATATCAGCCCCAGCATTTT.

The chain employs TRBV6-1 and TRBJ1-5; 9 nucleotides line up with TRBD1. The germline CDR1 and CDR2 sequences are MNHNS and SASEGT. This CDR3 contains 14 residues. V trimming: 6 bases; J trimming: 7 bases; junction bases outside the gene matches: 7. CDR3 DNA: TGTGCCAGCAGAAACCGGGACAGGGAACAGCCCCAGCATTTT. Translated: CASRNRDREQPQHF.

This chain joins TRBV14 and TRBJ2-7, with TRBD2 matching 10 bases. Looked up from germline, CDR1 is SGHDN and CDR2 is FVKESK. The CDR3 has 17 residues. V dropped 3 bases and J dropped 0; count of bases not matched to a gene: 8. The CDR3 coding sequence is TGTGCCAGCAGCCAGGGTATATTAGCGGGAGGCTCCTACGAGCAGTACTTC. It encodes CASSQGILAGGSYEQYF.

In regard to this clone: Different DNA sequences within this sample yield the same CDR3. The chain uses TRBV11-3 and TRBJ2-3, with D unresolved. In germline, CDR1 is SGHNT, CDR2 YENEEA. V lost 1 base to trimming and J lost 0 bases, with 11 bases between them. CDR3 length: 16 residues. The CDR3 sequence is CASSLGSRSSTDTQYF. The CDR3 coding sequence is TGTGCCAGCAGCTTAGGGAGTAGGTCGAGCACAGATACGCAGTATTTT.

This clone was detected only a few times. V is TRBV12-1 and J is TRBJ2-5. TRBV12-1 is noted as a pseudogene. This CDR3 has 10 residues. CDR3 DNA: TGTGCCAGCCACGGGCAATCACAGTACTTC. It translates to CASHGQSQYF.

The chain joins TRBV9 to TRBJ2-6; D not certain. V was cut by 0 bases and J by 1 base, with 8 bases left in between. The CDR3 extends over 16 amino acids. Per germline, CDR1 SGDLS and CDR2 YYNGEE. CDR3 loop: CASSVAVGSGANVLTF. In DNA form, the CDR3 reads TGTGCCAGCAGCGTAGCTGTCGGGTCTGGGGCCAACGTCCTGACTTTC.

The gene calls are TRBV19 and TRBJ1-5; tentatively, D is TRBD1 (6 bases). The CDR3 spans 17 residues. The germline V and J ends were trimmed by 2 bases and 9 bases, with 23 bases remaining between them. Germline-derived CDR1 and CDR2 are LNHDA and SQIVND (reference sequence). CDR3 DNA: TGTGCCAGTAGTATATCGGCCGGGCGGGGGGCCCAGCGGCCCCAGCATTTT. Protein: CASSISAGRGAQRPQHF.

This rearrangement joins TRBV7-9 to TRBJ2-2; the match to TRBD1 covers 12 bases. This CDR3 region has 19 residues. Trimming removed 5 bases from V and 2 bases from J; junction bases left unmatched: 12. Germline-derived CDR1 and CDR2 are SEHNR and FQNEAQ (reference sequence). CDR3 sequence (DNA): TGTGCCAGCAGCACCAACACCGGGACAGGGGGCGTTAACACCGGGGAGCTGTTTTTT. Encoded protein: CASSTNTGTGGVNTGELFF. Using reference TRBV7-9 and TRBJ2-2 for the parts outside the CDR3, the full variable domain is DTGVSQNPRHKITKRGQNVTFRCDPISEHNRLYWYRQTLGQGPEFLTYFQNEAQLEKSRLLSDRFSAERPKGSFSTLEIQRTEQGDSAMYLCASSTNTGTGGVNTGELFFGEGSRLTVL.

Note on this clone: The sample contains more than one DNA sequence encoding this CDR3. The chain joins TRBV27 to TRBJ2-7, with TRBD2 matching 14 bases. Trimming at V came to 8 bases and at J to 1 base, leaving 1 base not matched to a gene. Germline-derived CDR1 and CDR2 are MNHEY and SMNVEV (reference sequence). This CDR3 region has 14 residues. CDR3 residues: CASRLAGGSYEQYF. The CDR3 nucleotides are TGTGCCAGCCGACTAGCGGGAGGGTCCTACGAGCAGTACTTC.

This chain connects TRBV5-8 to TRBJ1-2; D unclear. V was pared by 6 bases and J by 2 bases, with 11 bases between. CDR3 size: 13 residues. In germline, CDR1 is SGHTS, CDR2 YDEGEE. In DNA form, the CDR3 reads TGTGCCAGCACACCGGGGAGCAACTATGGCTACACCTTC. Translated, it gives CASTPGSNYGYTF.